One and the same sample provided the 8 T cell receptor beta chains below, sequenced in a study of T cells in Graves' hyperthyroidism and ophthalmopathy. The investigators amplified TCR beta CDR3 regions from RNA transcripts. With the HTBI primer set, the TCR CDR3 went through a first round of RT-PCR. TCRdb fed the multiplex PCR reads into MiXCR, producing one record per CDR3 protein. Among fewer than 900,000 distinct CDR3 sequences listed, about 16% were seen once. Source material: blood. These receptors were taken from a man between 18 and 35 years old with Graves' hyperthyroidism.

This chain uses TRBV13 with TRBJ2-4; a weak D match, TRBD1 (6 bases). The CDR3 loop spans 14 amino acids. V was pared by 7 bases and J by 5 bases, with 15 bases between. Germline V gives CDR1 PRHDT, CDR2 FYEKMQ (reference sequence). The CDR3 loop is CASTVRGSENIQYF. The CDR3, as DNA: TGTGCCAGCACCGTGAGGGGGTCTGAAAACATTCAGTACTTC.

In its sample, this clonotype was seen once. A much more abundant neighbour one base away suggests this may be a read error. The rearrangement uses TRBV27 and TRBJ2-7; D might be TRBD2 (5 bases). V was pared by 7 bases and J by 7 bases, with 14 bases between. The length of the CDR3 is 12 residues. CDR1 and CDR2 (germline): MNHEY, SMNVEV (reference sequence). The CDR3 here is CASMDPRREQYF. DNA of the CDR3: TGTGCCAGCATGGATCCCAGGAGGGAGCAGTACTTC.

This clonotype was counted only a few times. V and J are TRBV19 and TRBJ1-5; no firm D call. Germline CDR1 is LNHDA and CDR2 is SQIVND (reference sequence). The CDR3 is made up of 14 amino acids. With 6 bases removed from V and 1 base from J, the gap between germline ends came to 10 bases. The CDR3 spells CASSRKDSNQPQHF. The CDR3 DNA follows: TGTGCCAGTAGCCGAAAAGACAGCAATCAGCCCCAGCATTTT. The variable domain in full, with the rest retrieved from reference TRBV19 and TRBJ1-5, is DGGITQSPKYLFRKEGQNVTLSCEQNLNHDAMYWYRQDPGQGLRLIYYSQIVNDFQKGDIAEGYSVSREKKESFPLTVTSAQKNPTAFYLCASSRKDSNQPQHFGDGTRLSIL.

In its sample, this clonotype was seen many times. The chain is built from TRBV12-3 or TRBV12-4 and TRBJ2-2; 7 bases are shared with TRBD2. V shed 5 bases and J 5 bases; nucleotides not matched to a gene: 5. The CDR3 contains 14 residues. CDR3 sequence (DNA): TGTGCCAGCAGTACGATGCGGGAGACCGGGGAGCTGTTTTTT. Its protein product is CASSTMRETGELFF.

This clonotype was seen only a few times. The chain carries TRBV7-8 and TRBJ1-6, with D unclear. From germline, CDR1 is SGHVS and CDR2 FQNEAQ. This CDR3 is 17 amino acids long. V lost 3 bases to trimming and J lost 1 base, with 13 bases between them. CDR3 nucleotide sequence: TGTGCCAGCAGCTTGGTTTCAGCAGTATCCTATAATTCACCCCTCCACTTT. The encoded protein is CASSLVSAVSYNSPLHF.

Regarding this clonotype: Being one base from a much bigger clone, this may be a read error. The chain is built from TRBV3-1 and TRBJ2-7; 8 bases map to TRBD1. V was clipped by 4 bases and J by 5 bases; unmatched bases: 10. The CDR3 runs 15 residues. Germline lookup yields CDR1 LGHDT and CDR2 YNNKEL (reference sequence). As DNA, the CDR3 is TGTGCCAGCAGCCCCACGGCAGGGGGCTACCACGAGCAGTACTTC. This encodes CASSPTAGGYHEQYF.

This clonotype was seen repeatedly, ten times or more. The chain combines TRBV7-9 with TRBJ2-7; D is uncertain. The germline V gene encodes CDR1 SEHNR and CDR2 FQNEAQ (reference sequence). Trimming shortened V by 2 bases and J by 5 bases, and 7 bases separated the two germline ends. The CDR3 runs to 12 residues. The CDR3 bases are TGTGCCAGCAGCTTAAAAGGAGACGAGCAGTACTTC. Encoded protein: CASSLKGDEQYF.

This clonotype was observed a few times. The chain links TRBV20-1 to TRBJ1-5, with 8 bases identical to TRBD1. The CDR3 extends over 15 amino acids. The V and J ends lost 0 bases and 2 bases, in that order; junction bases with no gene match: 3. The germline gives CDR1 DFQATT, CDR2 SNEGSKA (reference sequence). CDR3 protein: CSARDKDRGNQPQHF. In DNA, the CDR3 is TGCAGTGCTAGAGATAAGGACAGGGGCAATCAGCCCCAGCATTTT.